A selection of T cell receptor beta chains follows, all from one sample in a study of blood T cell repertoires in COVID-19. Data came from immunoSEQ multiplex PCR; TCRdb stores just in-frame clones and leaves some out. The data show 200,000 to 250,000 clones, less than 90% seen once. Sequencing input: peripheral blood. The receptor set was obtained from a woman in her forties or fifties with acute or convalescent COVID-19. Each CDR3 is given without its conserved first and last residue. Fields, in order: V gene, J gene, CDR3 protein.

TRBV19,TRBJ2-1,ASSIPGERPNEQF
TRBV4-3,TRBJ2-1,ASSQDLRYDEQF
TRBV11-3,TRBJ2-5,ASSLAGGPGETQY
TRBV19,TRBJ1-4,ASSMAGGGNEKLF
TRBV5-1,TRBJ2-3,ASSSERLVDTQY
TRBV30,TRBJ1-2,AWLTSGGYGYT
TRBV3-1/TRBV3-2,TRBJ1-2,ASSPWAGLGYGYT
TRBV1,TRBJ2-7,TSSHPPSETSGFYEQY
TRBV12-3/TRBV12-4,TRBJ2-3,ASSVQGANTQY
TRBV2,TRBJ1-1,ASSGQGGTEAF
TRBV7-9,TRBJ2-7,ASAQGAAYEQY
TRBV27,TRBJ1-4,ASSFIRSSSPEKLF
TRBV12-3/TRBV12-4,TRBJ1-2,ASTSGYGYT
TRBV7-2,TRBJ1-4,ASSLTGATNEKLF
TRBV6-5,TRBJ1-1,ASSYSAAGMNTEAF
TRBV7-7,TRBJ2-2,ASSSGQGMTGELF
TRBV6-6,TRBJ1-2,ASSLNYGYT
TRBV11-2,TRBJ1-6,ASSSREDSPLH
TRBV7-9,TRBJ2-3,ASSWGGGGTDTQY
TRBV27,TRBJ1-5,ASSLEGAGNQPQH
TRBV7-2,TRBJ1-1,ASSLGQGATEAF
TRBV5-1,TRBJ2-1,ASSLAGLAGGNEQF
TRBV6-5,TRBJ2-7,ASSYSSFYYEQY
TRBV24-1,TRBJ2-3,ATSDRGGGFTDTQY
TRBV6-5,TRBJ1-3,ASSYSNTFGNTIY
TRBV10-3,TRBJ2-7,AISEAGPESEQY
TRBV7-9,TRBJ2-1,ASSPRGRWAHEQF
TRBV6-6,TRBJ1-1,ASRNSQYTEAF
TRBV6-2/TRBV6-3,TRBJ2-3,ASSHYRDISTDTQY
TRBV19,TRBJ1-6,APRGPRQGYNSPLH
TRBV19,TRBJ1-5,ASQQVSGNQPQH
TRBV6-4,TRBJ2-2,ASRTGNTGELF
TRBV10-2,TRBJ1-2,ASSERRQGYGYT
TRBV5-1,TRBJ2-7,ASSLGQPGAEQY
TRBV3-1/TRBV3-2,TRBJ1-4,ASSLRGIEKLF
TRBV11-2,TRBJ1-2,ASSRGGDRGVYGYT